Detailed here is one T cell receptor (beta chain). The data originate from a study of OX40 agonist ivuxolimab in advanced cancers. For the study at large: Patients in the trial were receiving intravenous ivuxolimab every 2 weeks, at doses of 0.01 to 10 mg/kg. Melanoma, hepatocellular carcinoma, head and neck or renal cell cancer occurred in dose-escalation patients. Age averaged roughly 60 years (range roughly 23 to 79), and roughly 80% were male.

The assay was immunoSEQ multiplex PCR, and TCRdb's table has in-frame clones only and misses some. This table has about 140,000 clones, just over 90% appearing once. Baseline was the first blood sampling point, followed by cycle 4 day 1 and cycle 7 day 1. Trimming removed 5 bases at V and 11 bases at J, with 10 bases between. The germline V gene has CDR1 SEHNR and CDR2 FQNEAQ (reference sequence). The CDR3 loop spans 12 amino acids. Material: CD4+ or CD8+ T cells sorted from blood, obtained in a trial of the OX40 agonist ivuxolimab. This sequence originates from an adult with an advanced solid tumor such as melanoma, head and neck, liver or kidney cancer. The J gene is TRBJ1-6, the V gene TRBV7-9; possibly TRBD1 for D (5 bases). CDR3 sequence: CASSITGPPLHF. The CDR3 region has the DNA TGTGCCAGCAGCATAACGGGGCCACCCCTCCACTTT.